Included here is one TCR beta chain sequence, with context. Its antigen remains unidentified. Repertoires were generated with immunoSEQ multiplex PCR, while TCRdb's copy carries only in-frame clones and drops some. This table holds 25,000 to 30,000 clones, around 90% found once. The CDR3 extends over 15 amino acids. V lost 3 bases and J 0 bases, leaving 8 bases between the germline ends. Germline values: CDR1 SGHNT, CDR2 YENEEA. These data belong to a study of a mutant IDH1 vaccine in newly diagnosed glioma. Study details: Eight vaccine doses were administered to patients at weeks 1, 3, 5, 7, 11, 15, 19 and 23.

The time point is: week 5, during vaccination. Alongside topical imiquimod, each dose of vaccine comprised 300 ug of mutant IDH1 20-mer peptide. The specimen comprised peripheral blood mononuclear cells (PBMCs), sampled from a glioma patient whose treatment included an IDH1 peptide vaccine. The TCR originated in a woman aged 40 to 49 with glioma. Some clones in this sample may be carry-over from other donors' samples. The V and J genes are TRBV11-3 and TRBJ2-2; D unresolved. The CDR3: CASSLGLTNTGELFF. For the CDR3, the DNA is TGTGCCAGCAGCTTGGGTCTAACGAACACCGGGGAGCTGTTTTTT.